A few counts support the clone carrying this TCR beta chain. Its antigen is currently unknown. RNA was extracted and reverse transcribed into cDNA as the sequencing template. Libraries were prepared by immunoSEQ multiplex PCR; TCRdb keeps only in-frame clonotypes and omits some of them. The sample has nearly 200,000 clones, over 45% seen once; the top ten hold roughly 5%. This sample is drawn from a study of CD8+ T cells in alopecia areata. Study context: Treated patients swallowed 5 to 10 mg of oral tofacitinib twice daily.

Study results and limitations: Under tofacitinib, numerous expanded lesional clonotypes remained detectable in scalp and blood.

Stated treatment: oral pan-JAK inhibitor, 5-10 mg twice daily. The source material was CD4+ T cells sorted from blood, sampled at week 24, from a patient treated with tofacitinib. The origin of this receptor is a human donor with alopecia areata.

Here the CDR3 DNA reads TGTGCCAGTAGTATAGATCGAATAATCCAGTACTTC. Its translation is CASSIDRIIQYF. The chain combines TRBV19 with TRBJ2-5; D not certain. CDR3 length equals 12 residues. V was shortened by 0 bases and J by 10 bases, with 9 bases between the two germline ends. Germline-derived CDR1 and CDR2 are LNHDA and SQIVND (reference sequence).